This TCR beta chain emerged from a study of blood T cell repertoires in COVID-19. Sequenced by immunoSEQ multiplex PCR; TCRdb stores in-frame clones only, minus some. The sample holds around 250,000 clones, roughly 84% seen once. Germline CDR1 LGHDT, CDR2 YNNKEL (reference sequence). The V segment lost 3 bases and the J segment 3 bases; nucleotides outside the gene matches: 7. The CDR3 totals 17 residues. The TCR was taken from a woman younger than 30 with acute or convalescent COVID-19. The specimen was peripheral blood. The chain couples TRBV3-1 (or the pseudogene TRBV3-2) to TRBJ2-3; 12 nucleotides match TRBD2. This CDR3 is CASSQNHLAGGTDTQYF. DNA of the CDR3: TGTGCCAGCAGCCAGAACCACCTAGCGGGAGGGACAGATACGCAGTATTTT.